Only a few counts were recorded for the clone carrying this T cell receptor (beta chain). Its antigen is currently unknown. The sample originates from a study of beta chain features in type 1 diabetes. Study observations and caveats: TCRB CDR3s from Type 1 diabetes patients were moderately but significantly shorter in all four CD4+ subsets.

The germline V gene encodes CDR1 SGHTA and CDR2 FQGNSA. V shed 3 bases and J shed 0 bases, with 5 bases lying between them. This CDR3 has 13 residues. Every participating donor gave one draw, a heparinised blood sample averaging about 120 mL. The authors reverse transcribed all of the isolated RNA, so sequencing captured expressed TCRB transcripts. The assay was immunoSEQ multiplex PCR, and TCRdb's table has in-frame clones only and misses some. This sample has approximately 150,000 clones, with roughly 10% found just once. Sequencing used central memory CD4+ T cells from blood. This clonotype originated in a man aged 25-45 years with type 1 diabetes. The chain uses TRBV7-2 and TRBJ2-5; no reliable D call. CDR3 residues: CASSFSHQETQYF. DNA for the CDR3: TGTGCCAGCAGCTTTTCTCACCAAGAGACCCAGTACTTC.